The 30 T cell receptor beta chains given below trace back to one sample, sequenced in a study of long-term antiretroviral therapy in people with HIV. They ran version v3.0 of the immunoSEQ assay at survey level. The data were produced by immunoSEQ multiplex PCR, yet TCRdb's version contains in-frame clones alone and is incomplete. Of over 30,000 clones in the sample, around 75% were seen once. The sample here was unsorted PBMCs, taken 1.9 years after starting antiretroviral therapy. All receptors derive from a man between 18 and 35 years old with HIV.

V is TRBV18 and J is TRBJ2-7; the D is unclear. Germline CDR1 is KGHSH and CDR2 is LQKENI. CDR3 size: 12 residues. V was cut by 4 bases and J by 4 bases, with 8 bases left in between. For the CDR3, the DNA is TGTGCCAGCTCACTGTCAGATTACGAGCAGTACGTC. The encoded protein is CASSLSDYEQYV.

The gene calls are TRBV7-3 and TRBJ2-3, with 8 bases identical to TRBD1. V shed 4 bases and J 0 bases; nucleotides not matched to a gene: 12. CDR1 and CDR2 (germline): SGHTA, FQGTGA. The CDR3 has 18 amino acids. CDR3: CASSSLPGQGPSTDTQYF. Here the CDR3 DNA reads TGTGCCAGCAGCTCCCTACCCGGACAGGGACCTAGCACAGATACGCAGTATTTT.

The CDR3 loop is CASSLAAAYGYTF. The CDR3 DNA reads TGTGCCAGCAGCTTGGCAGCTGCCTATGGCTACACCTTC. The chain links TRBV11-2 to TRBJ1-2, with unresolved D. The CDR3 covers 13 residues. V lost 3 bases, J lost 4 bases, and 9 bases lay in between. Germline V gene lookup returns CDR1 SGHAT and CDR2 FQNNGV.

The CDR3 loop is CASSRETVTYGYTF. CDR3 nucleotide sequence: TGTGCCAGCTCACGAGAGACAGTTACATATGGCTACACCTTC. The chain couples TRBV18 to TRBJ1-2; maybe TRBD1 (5 bases). V was pared by 4 bases and J by 5 bases, with 14 bases between. This CDR3 comprises 14 residues. CDR1 is KGHSH, CDR2 LQKENI, per germline.

This rearrangement joins TRBV5-8 to TRBJ2-6; 8 bases agree with TRBD2. Trimming took 1 base from V and 2 from J; bases not matched to a gene: 11. In germline, CDR1 is SGHTS, CDR2 YDEGEE. CDR3 size: 19 residues. The CDR3 loop is CASSLFKGGGRAGANVLTF. DNA for the CDR3: TGTGCCAGCAGCTTGTTTAAGGGCGGGGGGCGTGCTGGGGCCAACGTCCTGACTTTC. Supplemented by reference TRBV5-8 and TRBJ2-6, the full variable domain reads EAGVTQSPTHLIKTRGQQATLRCSPISGHTSVYWYQQALGLGLQFLLWYDEGEERNRGNFPPRFSGRQFPNYSSELNVNALELEDSALYLCASSLFKGGGRAGANVLTFGAGSRLTVL.

V is TRBV10-2 and J is TRBJ1-1, with D tentatively TRBD1 (5 bases). CDR1 and CDR2 (germline): WSHSY, SAAADI. The germline V and J ends were trimmed by 6 bases and 4 bases, with 9 bases remaining between them. This CDR3 is built from 12 residues. The CDR3 region has the DNA TGCGCCAGCAGGGAACAGGCCACTGAAGCTTTCTTT. It encodes CASREQATEAFF.

The chain uses TRBV12-5 and TRBJ2-5; D gene ambiguous. Trimming left V 3 bases short and J 5 bases short, with 13 bases between. Germline V gives CDR1 LGHNT, CDR2 FRNRAP. CDR3 size: 14 residues. Here the CDR3 DNA reads TGTGCTAGTGGTTTTTCCGGCGTTTGGGAGACCCAGTACTTC. This encodes CASGFSGVWETQYF.

The chain is built from TRBV2 and TRBJ1-5, with 8 bases aligning to TRBD1. Germline-derived CDR1 and CDR2 are SNHLY and FYNNEI. J lost 7 bases, V lost 2 bases, and 7 bases had no gene match. This CDR3 spans 15 amino acids. CDR3 sequence (DNA): TGTGCCAGCAGTGAAACCCAGGGGGCAAGGCAGCCCCAGCATTTT. Encoded protein: CASSETQGARQPQHF.

The gene calls are TRBV4-1 and TRBJ2-5; no reliable D call. Germline V gene sequence: CDR1 MGHRA, CDR2 YSYEKL. The CDR3 extends over 15 amino acids. V was cut by 4 bases and J by 1 base, with 13 bases left in between. Here the CDR3 DNA reads TGCGCCAGCAGCCCCACGGAGCGACCCCAAGAGACCCAGTACTTC. Translation gives CASSPTERPQETQYF.

The chain joins TRBV5-8 to TRBJ2-1; D might be TRBD2 (5 bases). The germline V gene has CDR1 SGHTS and CDR2 YDEGEE. CDR3 length: 14 amino acids. V was cut by 4 bases and J by 8 bases, with 16 bases left in between. The CDR3 loop is CASSRTPHPDEQFF. The CDR3 DNA reads as TGTGCCAGCAGCAGGACTCCCCACCCCGATGAGCAGTTCTTC.

Only a few counts were recorded for this clone. V and J are TRBV10-3 and TRBJ1-6; D gene uncertain. Germline loops: CDR1 ENHRY, CDR2 SYGVKD. V was clipped by 3 bases and J by 0 bases, with 6 bases between them. This CDR3 contains 15 residues. This CDR3 reads CAISDEGSYNSPLHF. Written as DNA, the CDR3 is TGTGCCATCAGTGATGAAGGCTCCTATAATTCACCCCTCCACTTT.

This chain connects TRBV7-9 to TRBJ2-3, with unresolved D. Trimming pared 1 base from V and 1 base from J, leaving 9 bases between. CDR3 length: 15 residues. From germline, CDR1 is SEHNR and CDR2 FQNEAQ (reference sequence). The CDR3 sequence is CASSLVQSGTDTQYF. CDR3 sequence (DNA): TGTGCCAGCAGCTTAGTACAGTCGGGCACAGATACGCAGTATTTT.

The chain combines TRBV5-1 with TRBJ2-7; no clear D gene. V was pared by 0 bases and J by 6 bases, with 13 bases between. The CDR3 covers 14 residues. Germline values: CDR1 SGHRS, CDR2 YFSETQ. CDR3 amino acids: CASSLVPGSAEQYV. Written as DNA, the CDR3 is TGCGCCAGCAGCTTGGTTCCCGGGTCCGCCGAGCAGTACGTC.

The genes are TRBV2 and TRBJ2-7, with TRBD1 matching over 10 bases. Trimming at V came to 7 bases and at J to 2 bases, leaving 2 bases not matched to a gene. The germline gives CDR1 SNHLY, CDR2 FYNNEI. CDR3 size: 13 residues. The CDR3 is CASMGQGPYEQYV. Written as DNA, the CDR3 is TGTGCCAGCATGGGACAGGGGCCCTACGAGCAGTACGTC.

This clone was counted between two and nine times. This chain links TRBV9 with TRBJ1-2, with 9 bases matching TRBD1. The CDR3 spans 15 residues. Trimming at V came to 2 bases and at J to 4 bases, leaving 6 bases not matched to a gene. Per the germline V gene, CDR1 is SGDLS and CDR2 is YYNGEE. CDR3: CASSVRDRDFYGYTF. The CDR3 DNA follows: TGTGCCAGCAGCGTCCGGGACAGGGATTTCTATGGCTACACCTTC.

This clone was seen just once. The V and J genes are TRBV6-1 and TRBJ2-2; 9 bases line up with TRBD1. The CDR3 totals 15 residues. Germline-derived CDR1 and CDR2 are MNHNS and SASEGT. The V segment lost 6 bases and the J segment 1 base; nucleotides outside the gene matches: 3. The CDR3 reads CASRGTGLNTGELFF. For the CDR3, the DNA is TGTGCCAGCAGGGGGACAGGGTTGAACACCGGGGAGCTGTTTTTT.

V is TRBV7-2 and J is TRBJ1-1; D ambiguous. The CDR3 length is 14 residues. Germline CDR1 and CDR2: SGHTA and FQGNSA. V dropped 2 bases and J dropped 3 bases, with 10 bases sitting between them. As DNA, the CDR3 is TGTGCCAGCAGCTTACTACCAGGCTACACTGAAGCTTTCTTT. It yields the protein CASSLLPGYTEAFF.

The chain combines TRBV19 with TRBJ1-4, with D uncertain. The CDR3 totals 15 residues. Germline V gene sequence: CDR1 LNHDA, CDR2 SQIVND (reference sequence). Trimming cost V 6 bases and J 7 bases, with 18 bases left between them. The CDR3 DNA reads as TGTGCCAGTAGGCCCTCAGCAAACTTGCGTGAAAAACTGTTTTTT. Translating it yields CASRPSANLREKLFF.

V is TRBV5-1 and J is TRBJ2-2; D unclear. The germline V gene encodes CDR1 SGHRS and CDR2 YFSETQ. V lost 1 base, J lost 10 bases, and 11 bases lay in between. This CDR3 has 13 amino acids. Here the CDR3 reads CASSLHERMELFF. The CDR3 DNA follows: TGCGCCAGCAGCTTGCACGAGAGAATGGAGCTGTTTTTT.

The chain couples TRBV28 to TRBJ1-1, with D maybe TRBD1 (6 bases). There are 14 residues in the CDR3. V was cut by 2 bases and J by 7 bases, with 14 bases left in between. Germline values: CDR1 MDHEN, CDR2 SYDVKM. The CDR3 nucleotides read TGTGCCAGCAGTTTAGCAACAGGGAGAGGTGAAGCTTTCTTT. It specifies CASSLATGRGEAFF.

The rearrangement links TRBV5-1 to TRBJ1-4, with a possible D match to TRBD1 (5 bases). CDR1 and CDR2 (germline): SGHRS, YFSETQ. V was cut by 5 bases and J by 8 bases, with 22 bases left in between. This CDR3 contains 16 residues. DNA for the CDR3: TGCGCCAGCAGTCCCACGTCGGGGGATCGGTTGGAAAAACTGTTTTTT. Translated, it gives CASSPTSGDRLEKLFF.

This clone was detected only a few times. The chain employs TRBV27 and TRBJ1-4; a possible D gene is TRBD1 (6 bases). The CDR3 has 14 amino acids. CDR1 is MNHEY and CDR2 is SMNVEV in the germline V gene (reference sequence). V dropped 3 bases and J dropped 4 bases, with 9 bases sitting between them. Here the CDR3 DNA reads TGTGCCAGCAGTTTGAACAGGGATAATGAAAAACTGTTTTTT. Protein: CASSLNRDNEKLFF.

Here the CDR3 reads CASNLDRGVRDTQYF. CDR3 in DNA: TGTGCCAGCAACCTTGACAGGGGGGTCAGGGATACGCAGTATTTT. This chain joins TRBV2 and TRBJ2-3, with 9 bases identical to TRBD1. The CDR3 is 15 residues long. Losses at the gene ends were 7 bases for V and 6 bases for J; bases not matched to a gene: 11. CDR1 and CDR2 (germline): SNHLY, FYNNEI. The variable domain in full, completed from reference TRBV2 and TRBJ2-3, reads EPEVTQTPSHQVTQMGQEVILRCVPISNHLYFYWYRQILGQKVEFLVSFYNNEISEKSEIFDDQFSVERPDGSNFTLKIRSTKLEDSAMYFCASNLDRGVRDTQYFGPGTRLTVL.

V and J are TRBV11-3 and TRBJ2-1; TRBD1 aligns across 7 bases. The CDR3 totals 15 residues. V gave up 1 base and J gave up 3 bases; unmatched junction bases: 3. The germline V gene has CDR1 SGHNT and CDR2 YENEEA. The CDR3: CASSLGGQSYNEQFF. For the CDR3, the DNA is TGTGCCAGCAGCTTAGGGGGACAGAGCTACAATGAGCAGTTCTTC.

The rearrangement joins TRBV4-1 to TRBJ1-5; no firm D call. The CDR3 loop spans 17 amino acids. V was shortened by 3 bases and J by 0 bases, with 15 bases between the two germline ends. Looked up from germline, CDR1 is MGHRA and CDR2 is YSYEKL. CDR3 sequence reads: CASSQLAAVNSNQPQHF. The CDR3, as DNA: TGCGCCAGCAGCCAGTTGGCGGCAGTTAATAGCAATCAGCCCCAGCATTTT.

The genes are TRBV6-6 and TRBJ1-2; TRBD1 matches at 8 bases. The germline CDR1 and CDR2 sequences are MNHNY and SVGAGI (reference sequence). The CDR3 has 15 residues. The J segment lost 7 bases and the V segment lost 2 bases, leaving 9 bases of the junction unmatched. CDR3 sequence (DNA): TGTGCCAGCAGTTACGCGGACAGGGCGAGCGCTGGCTACACCTTC. Residues: CASSYADRASAGYTF.

The chain combines TRBV5-1 with TRBJ1-1, with 7 nucleotides matching TRBD1. Germline V gene data show CDR1 as SGHRS and CDR2 as YFSETQ. The trim removed 1 base at V and 4 bases at J, leaving 7 bases unmatched. The CDR3 loop spans 15 amino acids. For the CDR3, the DNA is TGCGCCAGCAGCTTGACAGGGGACAGTGGCACTGAAGCTTTCTTT. This gives the protein CASSLTGDSGTEAFF. The whole variable domain, remainder taken from reference TRBV5-1 and TRBJ1-1, is KAGVTQTPRYLIKTRGQQVTLSCSPISGHRSVSWYQQTPGQGLQFLFEYFSETQRNKGNFPGRFSGRQFSNSRSEMNVSTLELGDSALYLCASSLTGDSGTEAFFGQGTRLTVV.

The chain couples TRBV19 to TRBJ1-6, with a weak D call TRBD1 (6 bases). Trimming left V 6 bases short and J 4 bases short, with 16 bases between. Germline V gives CDR1 LNHDA, CDR2 SQIVND (reference sequence). This CDR3 region has 16 residues. This chain's CDR3 is CASSSSSGHYNSPLHF. The CDR3 coding sequence is TGTGCCAGTAGCAGTAGTTCGGGACATTATAATTCACCCCTCCACTTT.

CDR3 region: CAISVGQVDYGYTF. In DNA, the CDR3 is TGTGCCATCAGTGTGGGACAGGTGGACTATGGCTACACCTTC. The V gene is TRBV10-3, the J gene TRBJ1-2; 8 nucleotides line up with TRBD1. The V segment lost 4 bases and the J segment 3 bases; nucleotides outside the gene matches: 4. The CDR3 covers 14 residues. Germline V gene lookup returns CDR1 ENHRY and CDR2 SYGVKD.

CDR3 nucleotides: TGTGCCAGCGGGACACAGAGTTCCTACGAGCAGTACTTC. Protein product: CASGTQSSYEQYF. The chain combines TRBV6-5 with TRBJ2-7; a weak D match, TRBD1 (6 bases). V lost 8 bases and J lost 1, with 12 bases in between. This CDR3 has 13 residues. Germline V lookup: CDR1 MNHEY, CDR2 SVGAGI.